The entry below gives a single T cell receptor (beta chain) sequence along with its context. Amplified TCR beta CDR3 regions derived from RNA transcripts. The HTBI primer set served for first-round RT-PCR of the TCR CDR3. TCRdb analysed the multiplex PCR reads with MiXCR anew, one entry per CDR3 protein. The table has over 450,000 distinct CDR3 sequences, over 15% seen once. This specimen comes from a study of T cells in Graves' hyperthyroidism and ophthalmopathy. Study as a whole: Sampling of peripheral blood happened at initial diagnosis, prior to any treatment.

The CDR3 loop spans 15 amino acids. In germline, CDR1 is MNHEY, CDR2 SVGAGI. J lost 0 bases, V lost 2 bases, and 2 bases had no gene match. Out of roughly 9.1 ml of fresh peripheral blood came the PBMCs. Sequenced material: blood. This TCR was recovered from a woman aged 18-29 years with Graves' ophthalmopathy. The chain couples TRBV6-5 to TRBJ2-7; 9 nucleotides match TRBD2. DNA of the CDR3: TGTGCCAGCAGTTACCTACTAGCGGGCTCCTACGAGCAGTACTTC. Its protein product is CASSYLLAGSYEQYF.